One sample yielded the 29 T cell receptor beta chains listed below, sequenced in a study of blood T cell repertoires in COVID-19. TCRdb's copy holds only in-frame clones and misses some; the assay was immunoSEQ multiplex PCR. Of about 290,000 clones in the sample, about 82% are singletons; the top ten hold around 4%. What was sequenced was peripheral blood. Receptors were obtained from a woman aged 50 to 60 with active or convalescent COVID-19.

The table lists this clone with a count of one. The gene calls are TRBV2 and TRBJ1-2; the match to TRBD1 covers 7 bases. This CDR3 contains 13 residues. Germline values: CDR1 SNHLY, CDR2 FYNNEI. Trimming removed 8 bases from V and 8 bases from J; junction bases left unmatched: 11. CDR3 DNA sequence: TGTGCCAGCTCTGAGAGTCCAGGGGGAGGCTACACCTTC. This codes for CASSESPGGGYTF.

The rearrangement uses TRBV19 and TRBJ2-2, with TRBD2 identical over 14 bases. J gave up 5 bases and V 3 bases, and 2 bases lay outside the gene matches. Germline-derived CDR1 and CDR2 are LNHDA and SQIVND (reference sequence). The CDR3 runs 16 residues. The CDR3 loop reads CASSMGTSGRTGELFF. The CDR3 DNA reads TGTGCCAGTAGTATGGGGACTAGCGGGAGAACCGGGGAGCTGTTTTTT.

This clone has a single count. This rearrangement joins TRBV5-5 to TRBJ2-5; 7 bases agree with TRBD2. Germline V gene sequence: CDR1 SGHKS, CDR2 YYEKEE (reference sequence). This CDR3 spans 15 amino acids. The junction had 7 bases not matched to a gene; V was cut back by 4 bases and J by 1 base. CDR3 residues: CASSRRDYSQETQYF. CDR3 nucleotide sequence: TGTGCCAGCAGCCGCCGGGACTACTCCCAAGAGACCCAGTACTTC.

CDR3 sequence (DNA): TGTGCCAGTCGCTCGGGACTAGCGGGACGTAATGAGCAGTTCTTC. Translated, it gives CASRSGLAGRNEQFF. The rearrangement links TRBV19 to TRBJ2-1, with 13 bases lining up with TRBD2. J gave up 7 bases and V 8 bases, and 8 bases lay outside the gene matches. In germline, CDR1 is LNHDA, CDR2 SQIVND (reference sequence). The CDR3 sequence is 15 residues long.

This chain uses TRBV18 with TRBJ1-2; TRBD1 is a possible D gene (6 bases). V was shortened by 1 base and J by 5 bases, with 14 bases between the two germline ends. The CDR3 runs 15 residues. Per germline, CDR1 KGHSH and CDR2 LQKENI. Here the CDR3 reads CASSPRDTFYYGYTF. The CDR3 bases are TGTGCCAGCTCACCACGGGACACGTTTTATTATGGCTACACCTTC.

V usage is TRBV7-9 and J usage is TRBJ1-4; no clear D. V was shortened by 3 bases and J by 0 bases, with 5 bases between the two germline ends. Germline CDR1 and CDR2: SEHNR and FQNEAQ (reference sequence). The CDR3 is 14 amino acids. The CDR3 sequence is CASSFQSTNEKLFF. DNA for the CDR3: TGTGCCAGCAGCTTCCAGTCAACTAATGAAAAACTGTTTTTT.

The genes are TRBV11-2 and TRBJ2-7, with TRBD1 matching over 7 bases. The CDR3 is 17 residues long. J was trimmed by 0 bases and V by 3 bases; bases with no gene match: 11. CDR1 and CDR2 (germline): SGHAT, FQNNGV. The CDR3 is CASSFGPWTGSSYEQYF. The CDR3, as DNA: TGTGCCAGCAGCTTTGGGCCTTGGACAGGAAGCTCCTACGAGCAGTACTTC.

The gene calls are TRBV9 and TRBJ2-7; TRBD2 aligns across 10 bases. The CDR3 loop spans 16 amino acids. Germline CDR1 and CDR2: SGDLS and YYNGEE. Unmatched junction bases numbered 9, after V lost 0 bases and J lost 6 bases. For the CDR3, the DNA is TGTGCCAGCAGCGTAGCACCTAGCGGGAGTCAGGCCGAGCAGTACTTC. It is translated as CASSVAPSGSQAEQYF.

The genes are TRBV14 and TRBJ2-6; D not certain. Deletions cut 6 bases from V and 4 bases from J, with 13 bases between. This CDR3 is built from 15 residues. CDR1 SGHDN and CDR2 FVKESK come from the germline V gene. CDR3 bases: TGTGCCAGCAGTATCCAGGTTTCCGGGGCCAACGTCCTGACTTTC. This codes for CASSIQVSGANVLTF.

This chain connects TRBV7-6 to TRBJ2-5, with TRBD2 as a possible D gene (6 bases). The CDR3 is 15 amino acids. Germline V gene data show CDR1 as SGHVS and CDR2 as FNYEAQ. V was cut by 6 bases and J by 4 bases, with 18 bases left in between. CDR3 nucleotides: TGTGCCAGCAGTCCATCTGGTGGAGGGATAGAGACCCAGTACTTC. It codes for CASSPSGGGIETQYF.

The chain is built from TRBV28 and TRBJ2-1, with 11 bases aligning to TRBD1. The germline gives CDR1 MDHEN, CDR2 SYDVKM. This CDR3 is built from 18 residues. Germline trimming cut 1 base from V and 9 bases from J; bases unmatched to any gene: 14. The DNA for the CDR3 is TGTGCCAGCAGTTTATTCCCCCGGGGGACAGGGGGTCGGGGTGAGCAGTTCTTC. Residues: CASSLFPRGTGGRGEQFF. Drawing the rest from reference TRBV28 and TRBJ2-1, the complete variable domain is DVKVTQSSRYLVKRTGEKVFLECVQDMDHENMFWYRQDPGLGLRLIYFSYDVKMKEKGDIPEGYSVSREKKERFSLILESASTNQTSMYLCASSLFPRGTGGRGEQFFGPGTRLTVL.

CDR3 protein: CASSGPGQGVQAFF. In DNA, the CDR3 is TGTGCCAGCAGCGGACCGGGACAGGGAGTCCAAGCTTTCTTT. The rearrangement links TRBV28 to TRBJ1-1; 9 nucleotides match TRBD1. Unmatched junction bases numbered 11, after V lost 6 bases and J lost 9 bases. CDR3 length equals 14 residues. CDR1 and CDR2 from the germline V gene are MDHEN and SYDVKM.

V usage is TRBV12-3 or TRBV12-4 and J usage is TRBJ2-5; no reliable D call. The V end was cut by 4 bases, the J end by 3 bases, with 9 bases between. This CDR3 comprises 13 residues. The chain's CDR3 is CASSSEREETQYF. CDR3 nucleotide sequence: TGTGCCAGCAGTTCAGAACGGGAAGAGACCCAGTACTTC.

CDR3 residues: CASSLDRIQPLRQFF. CDR3 sequence (DNA): TGTGCCAGCAGCCTAGACAGGATACAACCCTTGAGGCAGTTCTTC. The chain is built from TRBV7-9 and TRBJ2-1; D may be TRBD1 (6 bases). Germline-derived CDR1 and CDR2 are SEHNR and FQNEAQ (reference sequence). V was clipped by 5 bases and J by 12 bases, with 23 bases between them. The CDR3 totals 15 residues.

The rearrangement joins TRBV7-2 to TRBJ2-7, with D possibly TRBD1 on 5 matching bases. Per the germline V gene, CDR1 is SGHTA and CDR2 is FQGNSA. The germline V and J ends were trimmed by 4 bases and 2 bases, with 18 bases remaining between them. The CDR3 has 16 residues. The CDR3 loop is CASSSLPAPRAYEQYF. CDR3 DNA sequence: TGTGCCAGCAGCTCCCTCCCCGCACCCAGGGCCTACGAGCAGTACTTC.

The chain employs TRBV19 and TRBJ2-1, with D maybe TRBD1 (6 bases). This CDR3 region has 16 residues. Trimming removed 3 bases from V and 5 bases from J, with 17 bases in between. Germline V gene lookup returns CDR1 LNHDA and CDR2 SQIVND (reference sequence). The CDR3 spells CASSIPRGISDNEQFF. In nucleotides, the CDR3 is TGTGCCAGTAGTATTCCCAGGGGTATCTCGGACAATGAGCAGTTCTTC.

The J gene is TRBJ1-1, the V gene TRBV25-1; 10 bases are shared with TRBD1. The V gene's germline CDR1 is MGHDK and CDR2 SYGVNS. Trimming at V came to 4 bases and at J to 3 bases, leaving 5 bases not matched to a gene. The CDR3 extends over 15 amino acids. CDR3 in amino acids: CASSVRTGGHTEAFF. The CDR3 nucleotides read TGTGCCAGCAGTGTAAGGACAGGGGGACACACTGAAGCTTTCTTT.

This chain joins TRBV18 and TRBJ2-3; D uncertain. V was pared by 0 bases and J by 0 bases, with 7 bases between. Germline V gene data show CDR1 as KGHSH and CDR2 as LQKENI. This CDR3 is 15 amino acids long. In nucleotides, the CDR3 is TGTGCCAGCTCACCACCTTCACAGAGCACAGATACGCAGTATTTT. This gives the protein CASSPPSQSTDTQYF. Full variable domain (remainder filled in from reference TRBV18 and TRBJ2-3): NAGVMQNPRHLVRRRGQEARLRCSPMKGHSHVYWYRQLPEEGLKFMVYLQKENIIDESGMPKERFSAEFPKEGPSILRIQQVVRGDSAAYFCASSPPSQSTDTQYFGPGTRLTVL.

V is TRBV5-6 and J is TRBJ2-3; TRBD2 might be the D (6 bases). The CDR3 runs 16 residues. Trimming pared 1 base from V and 0 bases from J, leaving 12 bases between. Germline CDR1 SGHDT, CDR2 YYEEEE. For the CDR3, the DNA is TGTGCCAGCAGCTTGCTTGCGGGACCTAGCACAGATACGCAGTATTTT. Protein product: CASSLLAGPSTDTQYF. Full variable domain (remainder filled in from reference TRBV5-6 and TRBJ2-3): DAGVTQSPTHLIKTRGQQVTLRCSPKSGHDTVSWYQQALGQGPQFIFQYYEEEERQRGNFPDRFSGHQFPNYSSELNVNALLLGDSALYLCASSLLAGPSTDTQYFGPGTRLTVL.

This clone came up once. The chain carries TRBV12-5 and TRBJ2-1; D is unclear. V lost 7 bases and J lost 3, with 7 bases in between. This CDR3 is built from 12 residues. Germline CDR1 LGHNT, CDR2 FRNRAP. CDR3 DNA: TGTGCTAGTGCCACTTACTACAATGAGCAGTTCTTC. Amino acids: CASATYYNEQFF.

This clone was seen only once. The rearrangement joins TRBV6-6 to TRBJ1-1; a weak D match, TRBD1 (6 bases). Germline V gene data show CDR1 as MNHNY and CDR2 as SVGAGI (reference sequence). Trimming shortened V by 6 bases and J by 1 base, and 21 bases separated the two germline ends. The CDR3 has 17 amino acids. The CDR3 is CASSRLHRVARNTEAFF. In nucleotides, the CDR3 is TGTGCCAGCAGCCGACTTCACAGGGTAGCGAGGAACACTGAAGCTTTCTTT.

The DNA of the CDR3 is TGTGCCAGCAGCCGGGGACAGGGGGCTAATTCACCCCTCCACTTT. It translates to CASSRGQGANSPLHF. The genes are TRBV5-8 and TRBJ1-6; TRBD1 agrees at 12 bases. Unmatched junction bases numbered 2, after V lost 4 bases and J lost 6 bases. Germline CDR1 reads SGHTS; CDR2 reads YDEGEE. This CDR3 is built from 15 residues. The whole variable domain, filled in from reference TRBV5-8 and TRBJ1-6, reads EAGVTQSPTHLIKTRGQQATLRCSPISGHTSVYWYQQALGLGLQFLLWYDEGEERNRGNFPPRFSGRQFPNYSSELNVNALELEDSALYLCASSRGQGANSPLHFGNGTRLTVT.

The chain uses TRBV5-4 and TRBJ1-2, with D tentatively TRBD1 (5 bases). The CDR3 runs to 14 residues. The V end lost 0 bases, the J end lost 7 bases, and 13 bases lay between the germline ends. Germline-derived CDR1 and CDR2 are SGHNT and YYREEE (reference sequence). The CDR3 spells CASSLGQGAGGYTF. As DNA, the CDR3 is TGTGCCAGCAGCTTGGGTCAAGGGGCCGGTGGCTACACCTTC.

The genes are TRBV27 and TRBJ1-2, with 9 bases lining up with TRBD1. Germline CDR1 reads MNHEY; CDR2 reads SMNVEV (reference sequence). The CDR3 extends over 14 amino acids. The V and J ends lost 6 bases and 5 bases, in that order; junction bases with no gene match: 7. CDR3 region: CASRQQGADYGYTF. The CDR3 DNA is TGTGCCAGCAGACAACAGGGGGCGGATTATGGCTACACCTTC.

CDR3 sequence (DNA): TGTGCCAGCAGTTCCTATTCGGGAGGGTACTCAGATACGCAGTATTTT. Protein: CASSSYSGGYSDTQYF. V is TRBV28 and J is TRBJ2-3, with TRBD2 identical over 8 bases. Germline V gives CDR1 MDHEN, CDR2 SYDVKM. The CDR3 extends over 16 amino acids. Trimming cost V 4 bases and J 4 bases; bases outside gene matches: 10.

V gene TRBV19 combines with J gene TRBJ1-4, with 7 bases lining up with TRBD1. The germline V gene has CDR1 LNHDA and CDR2 SQIVND (reference sequence). The CDR3 totals 16 residues. V was pared by 5 bases and J by 1 base, with 7 bases of the junction left unmatched. In DNA form, the CDR3 reads TGTGCCAGTAGTGAGGGGGCTGGCAGAACTAATGAAAAACTGTTTTTT. Translation gives CASSEGAGRTNEKLFF.

The rearrangement uses TRBV5-1 and TRBJ2-1; tentatively, D is TRBD1 (6 bases). Germline-derived CDR1 and CDR2 are SGHRS and YFSETQ. This CDR3 comprises 16 residues. V lost 1 base, J lost 6 bases, and 17 bases lay in between. The CDR3 coding sequence is TGCGCCAGCAGCTTGCCCCGAGGGGGTACAAGCAATGAGCAGTTCTTC. Amino acid sequence: CASSLPRGGTSNEQFF.

The genes are TRBV18 and TRBJ2-3, with 9 bases identical to TRBD2. The CDR3 runs to 16 residues. V lost 0 bases to trimming and J lost 4 bases; unmatched junction nucleotides: 5. CDR1 is KGHSH and CDR2 is LQKENI in the germline V gene. The CDR3 sequence is CASSPPILAGPDTQYF. DNA for the CDR3: TGTGCCAGCTCACCACCGATTCTAGCGGGACCAGATACGCAGTATTTT.

The rearrangement links TRBV5-1 to TRBJ1-1, with 11 nucleotides matching TRBD1. This CDR3 has 14 amino acids. The germline CDR1 and CDR2 sequences are SGHRS and YFSETQ. V lost 4 bases to trimming and J lost 5 bases; unmatched junction nucleotides: 4. The CDR3 loop reads CASSRGQGATEAFF. In nucleotides, the CDR3 is TGCGCCAGCAGCCGAGGACAGGGGGCTACTGAAGCTTTCTTT.